The text below deals with one T cell receptor (beta chain). Only in-frame clones appear in the TCRdb table, and some are missing; sequencing was by immunoSEQ multiplex PCR. In the table there are around 80,000 clones, around 96% of which are singletons. This sample is drawn from a study of technical replicates of blood from four donors. The clonotype comes from a human donor in good health. The material sequenced was T cells isolated from PBMCs.

CDR3 DNA: TGTGCCTGGAGTGAATCCGGGACTAGCGGGATCTACGAGCAGTACTTC. The encoded protein is CAWSESGTSGIYEQYF. This chain joins TRBV30 and TRBJ2-7; 13 bases align to TRBD2. The germline V gene has CDR1 GTSNPN and CDR2 SVGIG (reference sequence). V gave up 1 base and J gave up 3 bases; unmatched junction bases: 6. This CDR3 is 16 amino acids long.